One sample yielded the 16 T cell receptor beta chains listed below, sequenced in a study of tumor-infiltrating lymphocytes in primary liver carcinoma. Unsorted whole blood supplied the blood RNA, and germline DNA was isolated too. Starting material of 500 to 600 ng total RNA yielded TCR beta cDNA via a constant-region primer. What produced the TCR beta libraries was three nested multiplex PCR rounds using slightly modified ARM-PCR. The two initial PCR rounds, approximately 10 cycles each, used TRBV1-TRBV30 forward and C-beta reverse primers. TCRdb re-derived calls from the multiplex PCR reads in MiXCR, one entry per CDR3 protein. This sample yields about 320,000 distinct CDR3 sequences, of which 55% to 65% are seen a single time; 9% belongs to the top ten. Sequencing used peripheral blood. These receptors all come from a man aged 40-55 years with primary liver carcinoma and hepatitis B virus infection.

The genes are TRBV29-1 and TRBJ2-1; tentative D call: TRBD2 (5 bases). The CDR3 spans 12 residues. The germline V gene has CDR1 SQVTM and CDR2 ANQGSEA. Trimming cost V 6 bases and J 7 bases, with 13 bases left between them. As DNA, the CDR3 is TGCAGCGTCATACTAGTTGGGAATGAGCAGTTCTTC. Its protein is CSVILVGNEQFF.

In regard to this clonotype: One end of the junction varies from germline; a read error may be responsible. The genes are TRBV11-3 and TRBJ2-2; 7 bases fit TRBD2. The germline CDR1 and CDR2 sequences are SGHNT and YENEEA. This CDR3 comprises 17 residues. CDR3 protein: CASNLAALGGSTGELFF. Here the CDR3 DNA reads TGTGCCAGCAACTTAGCTGCGCTCGGGGGGAGCACTGGGGAGCTGTTTTTT.

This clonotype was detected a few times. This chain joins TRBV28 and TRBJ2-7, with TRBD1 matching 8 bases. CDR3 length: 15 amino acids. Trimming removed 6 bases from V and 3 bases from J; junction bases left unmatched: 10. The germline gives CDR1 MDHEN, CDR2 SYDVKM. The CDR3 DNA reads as TGTGCCAGCAGCCGCCAATCCGACAGGGGCTACGAGCAGTACTTC. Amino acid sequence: CASSRQSDRGYEQYF.

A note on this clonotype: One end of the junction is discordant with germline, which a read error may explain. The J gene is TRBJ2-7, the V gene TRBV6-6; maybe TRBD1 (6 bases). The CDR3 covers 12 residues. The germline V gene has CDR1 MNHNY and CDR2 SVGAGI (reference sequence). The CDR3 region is CASSYGGFEQYF. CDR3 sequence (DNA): TGTGCCAGCAGTTACGGGGGCTTCGAGCAGTACTTT.

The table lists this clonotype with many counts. Here the CDR3 DNA reads TGTGCCAGCACCAGCCGAGAGGGCGCCCAGGGTCGGGAGACCCAGTACTTC. Translation gives CASTSREGAQGRETQYF. The V and J genes are TRBV6-6 and TRBJ2-5; either TRBD1 or TRBD2 may fit D (5 bases each). CDR3 length equals 17 residues. V lost 7 bases, J lost 5 bases, and 26 bases lay in between. The germline gives CDR1 MNHNY, CDR2 SVGAGI (reference sequence).

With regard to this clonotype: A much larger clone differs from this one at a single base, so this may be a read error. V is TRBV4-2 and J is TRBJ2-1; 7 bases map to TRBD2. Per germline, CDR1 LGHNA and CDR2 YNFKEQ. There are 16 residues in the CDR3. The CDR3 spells CASSQAGLVYRNEQSF. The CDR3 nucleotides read TGCGCCAGCAGCCAAGCTGGACTAGTTTATAGGAATGAGCAGTCCTTC.

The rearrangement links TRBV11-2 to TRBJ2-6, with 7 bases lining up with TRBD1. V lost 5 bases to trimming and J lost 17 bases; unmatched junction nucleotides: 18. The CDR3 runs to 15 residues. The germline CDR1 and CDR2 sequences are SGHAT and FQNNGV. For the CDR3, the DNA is TGTGCCAGCAGCCCACAGGGGCATGGGGTCAACGCCTTGACTTTC. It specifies CASSPQGHGVNALTF.

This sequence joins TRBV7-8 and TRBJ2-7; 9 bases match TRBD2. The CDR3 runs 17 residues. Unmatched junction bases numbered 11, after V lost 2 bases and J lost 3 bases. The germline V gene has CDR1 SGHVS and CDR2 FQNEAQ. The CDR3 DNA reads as TGTGCCAGCAGCTTAAGGTTTCAAGCGACTAGCGGCTACGAGCAGTACTTC. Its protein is CASSLRFQATSGYEQYF.

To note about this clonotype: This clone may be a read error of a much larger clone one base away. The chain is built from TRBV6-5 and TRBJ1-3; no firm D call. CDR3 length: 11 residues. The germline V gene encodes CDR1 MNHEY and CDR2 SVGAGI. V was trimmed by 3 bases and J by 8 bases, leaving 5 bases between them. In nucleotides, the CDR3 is TGTGCCAGCAGTTATAGACACACCATATATTTT. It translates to CASSYRHTIYF.

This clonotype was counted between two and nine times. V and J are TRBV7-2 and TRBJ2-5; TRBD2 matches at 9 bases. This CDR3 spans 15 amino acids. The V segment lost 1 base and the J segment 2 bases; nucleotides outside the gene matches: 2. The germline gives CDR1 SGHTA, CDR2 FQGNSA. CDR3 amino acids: CASSLDAGGQETQYF. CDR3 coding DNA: TGTGCCAGCAGCTTAGATGCGGGAGGGCAAGAGACCCAGTACTTC.

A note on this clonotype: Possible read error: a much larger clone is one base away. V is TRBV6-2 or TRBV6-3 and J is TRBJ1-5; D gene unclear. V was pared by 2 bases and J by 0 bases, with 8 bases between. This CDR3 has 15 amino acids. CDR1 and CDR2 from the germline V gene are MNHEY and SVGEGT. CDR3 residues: CASSYAAYSNQPQHF. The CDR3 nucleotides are TGTGCCAGCAGTTACGCAGCGTATAGCAATCAGCCCCAGCATTTT.

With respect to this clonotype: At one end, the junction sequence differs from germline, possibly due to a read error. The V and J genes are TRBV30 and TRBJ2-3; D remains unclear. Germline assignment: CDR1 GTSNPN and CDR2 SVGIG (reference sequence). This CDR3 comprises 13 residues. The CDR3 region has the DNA TGTGCCCGGAGTGTACGGAGCCGAGATACGCAGTATTTT. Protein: CARSVRSRDTQYF.

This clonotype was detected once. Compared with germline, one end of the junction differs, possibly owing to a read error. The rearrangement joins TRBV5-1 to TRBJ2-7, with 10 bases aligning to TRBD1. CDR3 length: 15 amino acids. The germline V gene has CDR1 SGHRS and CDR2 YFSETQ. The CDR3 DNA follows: TGCGCCAGCAGCCTGGACAGGGGGAGGCCTTACGAGCACTACTTC. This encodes CASSLDRGRPYEHYF.

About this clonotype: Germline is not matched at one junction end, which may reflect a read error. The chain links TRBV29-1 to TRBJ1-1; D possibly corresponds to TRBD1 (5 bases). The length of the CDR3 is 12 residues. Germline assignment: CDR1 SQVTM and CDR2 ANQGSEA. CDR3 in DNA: TGCAGCGTCTCTCAGGGTAGGGCTGAAGTTTTCTTT. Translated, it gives CSVSQGRAEVFF.

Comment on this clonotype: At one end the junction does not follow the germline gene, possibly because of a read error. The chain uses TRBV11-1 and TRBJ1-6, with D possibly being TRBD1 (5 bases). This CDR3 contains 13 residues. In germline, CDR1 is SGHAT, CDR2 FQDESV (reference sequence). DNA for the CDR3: TGTGCCACCAGCAGGGCACGGGGTTCACCCCTCCACTTT. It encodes CATSRARGSPLHF.

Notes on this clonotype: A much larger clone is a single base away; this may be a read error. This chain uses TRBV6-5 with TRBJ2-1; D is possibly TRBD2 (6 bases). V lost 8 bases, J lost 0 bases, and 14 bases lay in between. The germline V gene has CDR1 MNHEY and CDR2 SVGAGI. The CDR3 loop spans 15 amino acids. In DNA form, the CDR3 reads TGTGCCAGCTCTACTAGCTCCATCTCCTACAATGAGCAGTTCTTC. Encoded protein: CASSTSSISYNEQFF.